This T cell receptor beta chain stems from a study of blood T cells in healthy people across ages. Study-wide findings and caveats: Unsorted PBMCs blocked a conclusive comparison of naive and antigen-experienced cells.

It was with a sample-barcoded 5' primer and a J-beta primer mix that a second PCR of about 6 to 12 cycles was run. From the 5' RACE reads, TCRdb called clonotypes with MiXCR, one entry per CDR3 protein. The repertoire holds over 450,000 distinct CDR3 sequences, with around 24% as singletons. Germline V lookup: CDR1 MDHEN, CDR2 SYDVKM. The CDR3 runs 14 residues. V was cut by 8 bases and J by 3 bases, with 17 bases left in between. The table lists this clonotype with a few counts. Its antigen is still unknown. The data were also submitted as part of a second study, on T cells of mothers and their children. Turning to that study: Sample barcodes plus 2-4 random nucleotides came from the M1S primer.

Sequencing was carried out using blood. J is TRBJ2-7 and V is TRBV28; D may be TRBD1 (5 bases). The clonotype comes from a boy younger than 18 in good health. CDR3 sequence reads: CASCSFRQRYEQYF. The CDR3 bases are TGTGCCAGCTGTTCGTTTAGACAGCGCTACGAGCAGTACTTC.